The rows below give T cell receptor beta chains drawn from one sample of a study of human CD4 T cells and Enterobacteriaceae. Measured with immunoSEQ multiplex PCR; TCRdb has only the in-frame clones, and not every one. The sample shows about 26,000 clones, approximately 81% of them seen only once. The specimen was memory CD4+ T cells from blood. These receptors were collected from a human donor in good health. Each CDR3 is given with its conserved first and last residue. The D gene is left open where the match is weak. Clone sizes are given selectively: once, few, many, or a class where the clone is expanded.

D: NA
V: TRBV4-2
J: TRBJ1-3
size: once
length: 15
DNA: TGTGCCAGCAGCCAAAGCGACGGGGAGGGAAACACCATATATTTT
CDR3: CASSQSDGEGNTIYF

D: TRBD1
V: TRBV2
J: TRBJ1-6
size: NA
length: 15
DNA: TGTGCCAGCAGGTCTCAGGGGGACTATAATTCACCCCTCCACTTT
CDR3: CASRSQGDYNSPLHF

D: NA
V: TRBV7-2
J: TRBJ2-7
size: NA
length: 14
DNA: TGTGCCAGCAGCTTAGTCCCTCAGACCTACGAGCAGTACTTC
CDR3: CASSLVPQTYEQYF

D: NA
V: TRBV18
J: TRBJ1-6
size: NA
length: 18
DNA: TGTGCCAGCTCACCACTCCAGGCTCCCAGCTCCTATAATTCACCCCTCCACTTT
CDR3: CASSPLQAPSSYNSPLHF

D: TRBD2
V: TRBV5-6
J: TRBJ2-7
size: NA
length: 15
DNA: TGTGCCAGCAGCGCGGGGGGCAGGGGCTCCCGCGAGCAGTACTTC
CDR3: CASSAGGRGSREQYF

D: NA
V: TRBV28
J: TRBJ2-7
size: NA
length: 15
DNA: TGTGCCAGCAGTCCCCAAACTCCAGGTTCAGACGAGCAGTACTTC
CDR3: CASSPQTPGSDEQYF

D: TRBD2
V: TRBV11-2
J: TRBJ2-1
size: once
length: 18
DNA: TGTGCCAGCACCATCAGTCAGGCTAGCGGGAGAAGGTACAATGAGCAGTTCTTC
CDR3: CASTISQASGRRYNEQFF

D: NA
V: TRBV6-4
J: TRBJ2-7
size: NA
length: 13
DNA: TGTGCCAGCAATGAGGGGGATCCCTACGAGCAGTACTTC
CDR3: CASNEGDPYEQYF

D: TRBD2
V: TRBV19
J: TRBJ2-1
size: NA
length: 15
DNA: TGTGCCAGTATCCCAGGACTAGCGGGAGCGGGTGAGCAGTTCTTC
CDR3: CASIPGLAGAGEQFF

D: NA
V: TRBV30
J: TRBJ1-3
size: NA
length: 13
DNA: TGTGCCTGGAGTTCGACCCTTTGGGGCACCATATATTTT
CDR3: CAWSSTLWGTIYF

D: NA
V: TRBV30
J: TRBJ1-1
size: NA
length: 10
DNA: TGTGCCCTTGGGCACCTTGAAGCTTTCTTT
CDR3: CALGHLEAFF

D: NA
V: TRBV7-3
J: TRBJ2-4
size: NA
length: 16
DNA: TGTGCCAGCAGCCCCCTCACTGGGGGGTTGGTAAACATTCAGTACTTC
CDR3: CASSPLTGGLVNIQYF

D: NA
V: TRBV6-5
J: TRBJ2-3
size: once
length: 15
DNA: TGTGCCAGCAGTTACAGGGAGAAGCGCACAGATACGCAGTATTTT
CDR3: CASSYREKRTDTQYF

D: TRBD2
V: TRBV5-1
J: TRBJ2-2
size: NA
length: 16
DNA: TGCGCCAGCAGCTTGGAAGGACTAGTTGCCACCGGGGAGCTGTTTTTT
CDR3: CASSLEGLVATGELFF

D: NA
V: TRBV9
J: TRBJ2-2
size: once
length: 12
DNA: TGTGCCAGCAGCATATCGACCGGGGAGCTGTTTTTT
CDR3: CASSISTGELFF

D: TRBD2
V: TRBV7-6
J: TRBJ2-7
size: once
length: 18
DNA: TGTGCCAGCAGCCCGACTACAGGACTAGCGGGGGGGCGCTACGAGCAGTACTTC
CDR3: CASSPTTGLAGGRYEQYF

D: TRBD2
V: TRBV15
J: TRBJ2-1
size: once
length: 14
DNA: TGTGCCACCAGCAGGGGAGCGGGAGGCAATGAGCAGTTCTTC
CDR3: CATSRGAGGNEQFF

D: NA
V: TRBV6-6
J: TRBJ2-7
size: few
length: 14
DNA: TGTGCCAGCAGTTACAGTGACCTATCAAACGAGCAGTACTTC
CDR3: CASSYSDLSNEQYF

D: NA
V: TRBV30
J: TRBJ1-2
size: NA
length: 11
DNA: TGTGCCTGGAGTGACAGCTATGGCTACACCTTC
CDR3: CAWSDSYGYTF

D: NA
V: TRBV5-1
J: TRBJ2-7
size: NA
length: 16
DNA: TGCGCCAGCAGCCTCAACCGGGACACCTCATACTACGAGCAGTACTTC
CDR3: CASSLNRDTSYYEQYF

D: NA
V: TRBV7-9
J: TRBJ2-7
size: NA
length: 14
DNA: TGTGCCAGCAGCTCACTTGGGAAGGGTGACGAGCAGTACTTC
CDR3: CASSSLGKGDEQYF

D: NA
V: TRBV7-9
J: TRBJ1-2
size: few
length: 11
DNA: TGTGCCAGCAGCTCGCAAAGCCGCTACACCTTC
CDR3: CASSSQSRYTF

D: NA
V: TRBV6-5
J: TRBJ2-7
size: NA
length: 14
DNA: TGTGCCAGCAGTTGGGCCGGGAGATCCTACGAGCAGTACTTC
CDR3: CASSWAGRSYEQYF

D: NA
V: TRBV19
J: TRBJ2-7
size: NA
length: 14
DNA: TGTGCCAGTAGCCGGGACGCAGGGGCCGACGAGCAGTACTTC
CDR3: CASSRDAGADEQYF

D: NA
V: TRBV5-4
J: TRBJ1-2
size: NA
length: 14
DNA: TGTGCCAGCAGCTTGGGAAGGGCGGACTATGGCTACACCTTC
CDR3: CASSLGRADYGYTF

D: NA
V: TRBV28
J: TRBJ2-6
size: NA
length: 17
DNA: TGTGCCAGCAGTCCTCCGGGGGCAAGCTCTGGGGCCAACGTCCTGACTTTC
CDR3: CASSPPGASSGANVLTF

D: TRBD2
V: TRBV5-1
J: TRBJ2-5
size: once
length: 17
DNA: TGCGCCAGCAGCTTCGGGACTAGCGGGAGAGGGACGGAGACCCAGTACTTC
CDR3: CASSFGTSGRGTETQYF

D: NA
V: TRBV6-1
J: TRBJ2-7
size: NA
length: 13
DNA: TGTGCCAGCACACCCCCGGGACACTACGAGCAGTACTTC
CDR3: CASTPPGHYEQYF

D: TRBD1
V: TRBV29-1
J: TRBJ2-5
size: NA
length: 13
DNA: TGCAGCGTTGAAGAAGGGGGCACCAAGACCCAGTACTTC
CDR3: CSVEEGGTKTQYF

D: NA
V: TRBV5-1
J: TRBJ1-1
size: NA
length: 17
DNA: TGCGCCAGCACCCGAACAGGGTATTTGTTTGAGAACACTGAAGCTTTCTTT
CDR3: CASTRTGYLFENTEAFF

D: NA
V: TRBV6-1
J: TRBJ1-2
size: NA
length: 19
DNA: TGTGCCAGCAGTGAAGCTCGGGGAAGCCGGGACGCTGGGCTATATGGCTACACCTTC
CDR3: CASSEARGSRDAGLYGYTF

D: TRBD2
V: TRBV11-3
J: TRBJ2-1
size: NA
length: 15
DNA: TGTGCCAGCAGCCCCGGACTAGCGGACAGCGATGAGCAGTTCTTC
CDR3: CASSPGLADSDEQFF